The sequence of this T cell receptor (beta chain) was determined in a study of cytomegalovirus exposure and HLA in healthy donors. PCR was performed using 60 Vbeta and 13 Jbeta primers. Sequencing used immunoSEQ multiplex PCR; TCRdb keeps in-frame clones, though not all of them. The sample consists of hundreds of thousands of clones, around 88% of them appearing once. This clone was recorded once. This CDR3 comprises 18 residues. The germline V gene has CDR1 SGHAT and CDR2 FQNNGV. V lost 0 bases to trimming and J lost 5 bases; unmatched junction nucleotides: 14. This rearrangement joins TRBV11-2 to TRBJ2-3, with 7 bases aligning to TRBD2. The receptor was isolated from a woman aged 18 to 35 in good health and CMV-seronegative. The sample was PBMCs. The CDR3 reads CASSLDMWRETLGDTQYF. CDR3 DNA sequence: TGTGCCAGCAGCTTAGATATGTGGCGGGAGACTTTAGGAGATACGCAGTATTTT.